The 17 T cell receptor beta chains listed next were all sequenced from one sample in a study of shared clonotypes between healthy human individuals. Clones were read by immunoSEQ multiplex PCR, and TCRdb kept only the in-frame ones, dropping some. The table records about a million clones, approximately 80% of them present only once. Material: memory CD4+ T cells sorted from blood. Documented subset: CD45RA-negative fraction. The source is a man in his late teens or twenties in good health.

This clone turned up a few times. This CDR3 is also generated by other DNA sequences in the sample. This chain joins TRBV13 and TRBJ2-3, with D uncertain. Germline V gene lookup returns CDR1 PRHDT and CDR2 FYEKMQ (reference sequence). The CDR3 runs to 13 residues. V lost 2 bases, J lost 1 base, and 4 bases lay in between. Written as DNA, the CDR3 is TGTGCCAGCAGCTTACCAGGCACAGATACGCAGTATTTT. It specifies CASSLPGTDTQYF.

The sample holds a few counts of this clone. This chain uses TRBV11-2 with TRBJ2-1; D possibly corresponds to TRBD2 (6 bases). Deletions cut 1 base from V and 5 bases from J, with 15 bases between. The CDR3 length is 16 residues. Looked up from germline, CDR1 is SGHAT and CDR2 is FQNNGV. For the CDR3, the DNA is TGTGCCAGCAGCTTAGGGCGGGTAGCGGTTAACAATGAGCAGTTCTTC. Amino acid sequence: CASSLGRVAVNNEQFF.

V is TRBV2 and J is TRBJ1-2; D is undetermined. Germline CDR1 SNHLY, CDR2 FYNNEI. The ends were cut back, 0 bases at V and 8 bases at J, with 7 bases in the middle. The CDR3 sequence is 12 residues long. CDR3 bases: TGTGCCAGCAGTGAAGCGCTTAAGGGCTACACCTTC. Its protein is CASSEALKGYTF.

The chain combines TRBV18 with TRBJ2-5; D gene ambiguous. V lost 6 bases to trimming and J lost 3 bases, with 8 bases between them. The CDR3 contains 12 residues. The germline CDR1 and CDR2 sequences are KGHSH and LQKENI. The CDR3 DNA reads TGTGCCAGCTCGTCGGGCAAAGAGACCCAGTACTTC. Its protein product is CASSSGKETQYF.

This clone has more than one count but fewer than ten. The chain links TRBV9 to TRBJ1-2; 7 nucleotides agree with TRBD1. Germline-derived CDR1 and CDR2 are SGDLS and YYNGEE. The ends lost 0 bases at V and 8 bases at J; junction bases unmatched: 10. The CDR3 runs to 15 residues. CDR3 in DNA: TGTGCCAGCAGCGTAGGTCCGGACAGGTCTGGAGGCTACACCTTC. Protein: CASSVGPDRSGGYTF.

The CDR3 region is CASSFADNTEAFF. In DNA form, the CDR3 reads TGCGCCAGCAGCTTCGCAGATAACACTGAAGCTTTCTTT. The chain uses TRBV5-1 and TRBJ1-1; D is undetermined. The CDR3 is 13 amino acids. Per the germline V gene, CDR1 is SGHRS and CDR2 is YFSETQ. V was shortened by 2 bases and J by 2 bases, with 7 bases between the two germline ends.

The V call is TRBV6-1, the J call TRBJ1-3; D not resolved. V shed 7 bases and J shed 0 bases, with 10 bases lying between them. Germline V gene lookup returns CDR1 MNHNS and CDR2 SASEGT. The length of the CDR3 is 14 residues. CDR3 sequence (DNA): TGTGCCAGCACCCCAGGCGCCTCTGGAAACACCATATATTTT. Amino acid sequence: CASTPGASGNTIYF.

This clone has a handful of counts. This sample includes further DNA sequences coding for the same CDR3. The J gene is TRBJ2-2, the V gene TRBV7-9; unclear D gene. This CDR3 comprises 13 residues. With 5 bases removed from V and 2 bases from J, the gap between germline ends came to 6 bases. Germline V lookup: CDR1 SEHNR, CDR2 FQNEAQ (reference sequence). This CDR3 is CASSQQNTGELFF. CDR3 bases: TGTGCCAGCAGCCAACAAAACACCGGGGAGCTGTTTTTT.

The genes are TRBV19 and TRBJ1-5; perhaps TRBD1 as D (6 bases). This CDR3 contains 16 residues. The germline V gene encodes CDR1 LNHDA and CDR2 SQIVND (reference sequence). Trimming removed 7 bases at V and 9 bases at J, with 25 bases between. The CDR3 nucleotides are TGTGCCAGTAAAGACGGGGGCCTTGGCGCTGGGTGGCCCCAGCATTTT. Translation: CASKDGGLGAGWPQHF.

CDR3: CAWSVRQGAGNIQYF. DNA of the CDR3: TGTGCCTGGAGTGTACGCCAGGGGGCCGGAAACATTCAGTACTTC. The rearrangement uses TRBV30 and TRBJ2-4; the match to TRBD1 covers 8 bases. Germline lookup yields CDR1 GTSNPN and CDR2 SVGIG (reference sequence). The CDR3 runs 15 residues. V shed 0 bases, J shed 6 bases, and the junction held 7 bases outside the gene matches.

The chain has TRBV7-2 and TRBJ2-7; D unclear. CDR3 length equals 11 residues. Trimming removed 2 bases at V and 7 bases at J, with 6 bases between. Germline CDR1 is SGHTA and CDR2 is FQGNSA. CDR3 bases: TGTGCCAGCAGCTTAATCCAGGAGCAGTACTTC. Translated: CASSLIQEQYF.

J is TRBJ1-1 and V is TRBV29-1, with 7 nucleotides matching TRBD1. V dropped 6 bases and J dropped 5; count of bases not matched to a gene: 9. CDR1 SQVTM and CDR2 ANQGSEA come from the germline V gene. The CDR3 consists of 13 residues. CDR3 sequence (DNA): TGCAGCGTACAAATCGACAGGGTGACTGAAGCTTTCTTT. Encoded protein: CSVQIDRVTEAFF.

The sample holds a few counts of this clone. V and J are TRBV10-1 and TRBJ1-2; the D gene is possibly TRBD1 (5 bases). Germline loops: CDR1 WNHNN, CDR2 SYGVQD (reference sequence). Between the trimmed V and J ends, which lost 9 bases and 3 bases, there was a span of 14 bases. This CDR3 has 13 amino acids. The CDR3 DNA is TGCGCCAGAGGGGCAGATTTGGACTATGGCTACACCTTC. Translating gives CARGADLDYGYTF.

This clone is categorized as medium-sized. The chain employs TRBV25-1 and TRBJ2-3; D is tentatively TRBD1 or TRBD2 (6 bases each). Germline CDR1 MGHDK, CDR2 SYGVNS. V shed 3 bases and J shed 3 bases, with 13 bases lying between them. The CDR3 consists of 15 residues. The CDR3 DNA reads TGTGCCAGCAGTGACGGAGGGGGTTGGACAGATACGCAGTATTTT. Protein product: CASSDGGGWTDTQYF.

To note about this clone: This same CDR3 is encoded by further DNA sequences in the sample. Here the CDR3 reads CASSVRSDTQYF. CDR3 DNA: TGTGCCAGCAGTGTACGAAGCGATACGCAGTATTTT. This chain connects TRBV2 to TRBJ2-3; D is uncertain. The CDR3 extends over 12 amino acids. CDR1 SNHLY and CDR2 FYNNEI come from the germline V gene. The V end lost 4 bases, the J end lost 6 bases, and 8 bases lay between the germline ends.

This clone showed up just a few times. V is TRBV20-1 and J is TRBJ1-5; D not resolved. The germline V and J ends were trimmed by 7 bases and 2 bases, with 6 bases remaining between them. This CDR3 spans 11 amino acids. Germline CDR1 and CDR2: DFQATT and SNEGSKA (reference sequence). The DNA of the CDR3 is TGCAGTGTTGAGGGCAATCAGCCCCAGCATTTT. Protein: CSVEGNQPQHF.

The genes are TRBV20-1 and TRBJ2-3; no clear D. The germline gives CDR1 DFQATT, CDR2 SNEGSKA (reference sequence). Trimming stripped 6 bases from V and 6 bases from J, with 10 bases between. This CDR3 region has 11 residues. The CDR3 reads CSAQMGDTQYF. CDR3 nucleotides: TGCAGTGCCCAGATGGGTGATACGCAGTATTTT.